The following is a T cell receptor beta chain sequence with its context. The data derive from a study of shared clonotypes between healthy human individuals. Division of CD4+ cells produced a CD45RA+ naive subset and a CD45RA-negative memory subset. Only in-frame clones appear in the TCRdb table, and some are missing; sequencing was by immunoSEQ multiplex PCR. The sample comprises approximately 940,000 clones, approximately 80% of which are singletons, and 1.5% rests with the top ten. Trimming cost V 3 bases and J 2 bases, with 15 bases left between them. The CDR3 is made up of 16 amino acids. Germline V gene data show CDR1 as SGHNT and CDR2 as YYREEE (reference sequence).

The rearrangement uses TRBV5-4 and TRBJ1-3; D remains ambiguous. This receptor was obtained from a man younger than 35 in good health. The sequenced sample was memory CD4+ T cells sorted from blood. Stated subset: CD45RA-negative fraction. The CDR3 DNA follows: TGTGCCAGCAGCTCAGATTCAATTTTAACTGGAAACACCATATATTTT. As protein: CASSSDSILTGNTIYF.